These 28 T cell receptor beta chains came from one sample sequenced in a study of blood T cell repertoires in COVID-19 (dated by TCRdb to 2020 to 2021). The method behind the library was the immunoSEQ multiplex PCR assay. TCRdb's version of the immuneACCESS table is confined to in-frame rearrangements and falls short of the full clone set. An unresolved V gene accounts for under half of the shortfall where checked; the remainder is of unknown origin. The sample table holds around 300,000 clones, of which roughly 89% were seen once. The top ten clonotypes cover around 3% of the sample. Material for sequencing was peripheral blood. The receptors stem from a woman younger than 45 with active or convalescent COVID-19.

The chain recombines TRBV6-5 with TRBJ2-3; a weak D match, TRBD2 (5 bases). The CDR3 runs 14 residues. CDR1 and CDR2 from the germline V gene are MNHEY and SVGAGI. V lost 1 base, J lost 2 bases, and 7 bases lay in between. The CDR3 is CASSYFGVTDTQYF. The CDR3 coding sequence is TGTGCCAGCAGTTACTTCGGGGTCACAGATACGCAGTATTTT.

This clone has a single count. The gene calls are TRBV5-6 and TRBJ1-3, with TRBD1 matching 8 bases. V was pared by 3 bases and J by 3 bases, with 8 bases of the junction left unmatched. Per germline, CDR1 SGHDT and CDR2 YYEEEE. The CDR3 runs 16 residues. The CDR3 protein is CASSWAPGGGGNTIYF. The CDR3 DNA reads TGTGCCAGCAGCTGGGCTCCAGGGGGCGGTGGAAACACCATATATTTT.

The chain couples TRBV28 to TRBJ1-1, with 7 bases lining up with TRBD1. In germline, CDR1 is MDHEN, CDR2 SYDVKM. The CDR3 spans 14 residues. Unmatched junction bases numbered 7, after V lost 3 bases and J lost 6 bases. The CDR3 DNA reads TGTGCCAGCAGTTTCCCGACAGGGACCGCTGAAGCTTTCTTT. Translated: CASSFPTGTAEAFF.

The genes are TRBV20-1 and TRBJ1-2; D ambiguous. Germline values: CDR1 DFQATT, CDR2 SNEGSKA (reference sequence). Trimming pared 3 bases from V and 8 bases from J, leaving 19 bases between. The CDR3 length is 14 residues. The CDR3 sequence: CSASPPNYYGGYTF. The CDR3 DNA follows: TGCAGTGCTAGTCCCCCAAACTACTACGGGGGCTACACCTTC.

V gene TRBV28 combines with J gene TRBJ1-1, with 8 bases fitting TRBD1. The junction had 19 bases not matched to a gene; V was cut back by 7 bases and J by 12 bases. Looked up from germline, CDR1 is MDHEN and CDR2 is SYDVKM. The CDR3 runs to 15 residues. CDR3 amino acids: CASKYPTRQGAITFF. The CDR3 region has the DNA TGTGCCAGCAAATACCCCACCCGGCAGGGGGCGATAACTTTCTTT.

J is TRBJ2-3 and V is TRBV27, with TRBD1 matching 7 bases. The CDR3 is 12 residues long. The germline V gene has CDR1 MNHEY and CDR2 SMNVEV (reference sequence). With V trimmed by 3 bases and J by 12 bases, 6 bases remained unmatched. The CDR3 loop reads CASSFRGGNQYF. DNA for the CDR3: TGTGCCAGCAGTTTCCGAGGGGGCAACCAGTATTTT.

This clone was counted a single time. The CDR3 spells CASSSGTGDTEAFF. CDR3 nucleotide sequence: TGTGCCAGCAGTTCGGGGACAGGGGACACTGAAGCTTTCTTT. The V call is TRBV27, the J call TRBJ1-1; 10 bases agree with TRBD1. Trimming cost V 4 bases and J 3 bases; bases outside gene matches: 2. This CDR3 contains 14 residues. In germline, CDR1 is MNHEY, CDR2 SMNVEV (reference sequence).

The chain uses TRBV6-2 or TRBV6-3 and TRBJ2-3; D not resolved. From germline, CDR1 is MNHEY and CDR2 SVGEGT. The CDR3 length is 16 residues. V was cut by 2 bases and J by 2 bases, with 14 bases left in between. The CDR3 DNA is TGTGCCAGCAGTTACGTGGCGGCAGTCATCACAGATACGCAGTATTTT. Residues: CASSYVAAVITDTQYF.

This clone has more than one count but fewer than ten. The J gene is TRBJ1-3, the V gene TRBV5-1; maybe TRBD1 (6 bases). V lost 4 bases to trimming and J lost 3 bases, with 11 bases between them. The germline CDR1 and CDR2 sequences are SGHRS and YFSETQ. The CDR3 extends over 14 amino acids. CDR3 DNA: TGCGCCAGCAGCGAAGGGGGGGATGGAAACACCATATATTTT. The encoded protein is CASSEGGDGNTIYF.

The chain employs TRBV19 and TRBJ1-1; TRBD1 might be the D (5 bases). The CDR3 has 17 residues. V lost 1 base, J lost 1 base, and 16 bases lay in between. Germline V gene lookup returns CDR1 LNHDA and CDR2 SQIVND (reference sequence). The CDR3 region is CASSIVYRGGKNTEAFF. In nucleotides, the CDR3 is TGTGCCAGTAGTATAGTATATAGGGGCGGAAAGAACACTGAAGCTTTCTTT.

This chain uses TRBV3-1 (or the pseudogene TRBV3-2) with TRBJ2-7, with TRBD1 matching 8 bases. This CDR3 contains 15 residues. The junction had 9 bases not matched to a gene; V was cut back by 2 bases and J by 6 bases. Germline loops: CDR1 LGHDT, CDR2 YNNKEL (reference sequence). CDR3 loop: CASSQFGQGAGEQYF. In DNA, the CDR3 is TGTGCCAGCAGCCAATTTGGCCAGGGGGCCGGCGAGCAGTACTTC.

This chain links TRBV5-1 with TRBJ1-2, with D possibly matching TRBD1 (6 bases). The ends were cut back, 6 bases at V and 8 bases at J, with 23 bases in the middle. Germline-derived CDR1 and CDR2 are SGHRS and YFSETQ. This CDR3 contains 15 residues. CDR3 loop: CASNWGPGKDAGYTF. CDR3 nucleotides: TGCGCCAGCAACTGGGGGCCAGGGAAGGATGCCGGCTACACCTTC.

The rearrangement uses TRBV7-3 and TRBJ2-6, with a possible D match to TRBD1 (6 bases). Germline V gene lookup returns CDR1 SGHTA and CDR2 FQGTGA. V was shortened by 5 bases and J by 2 bases, with 10 bases between the two germline ends. The CDR3 is 15 amino acids. The CDR3 region has the DNA TGTGCCAGCAGCAACCGACAGGCTGGGGCCAACGTCCTGACTTTC. It codes for CASSNRQAGANVLTF. Using reference TRBV7-3 and TRBJ2-6 for the parts outside the CDR3, the full variable domain is GAGVSQTPSNKVTEKGKYVELRCDPISGHTALYWYRQSLGQGPEFLIYFQGTGAADDSGLPNDRFFAVRPEGSVSTLKIQRTERGDSAVYLCASSNRQAGANVLTFGAGSRLTVL.

The chain has TRBV2 and TRBJ1-5; possibly TRBD1 for D (6 bases). The CDR3 loop spans 13 amino acids. CDR1 SNHLY and CDR2 FYNNEI come from the germline V gene. V lost 6 bases and J lost 7, with 13 bases in between. The CDR3 loop is CASRETGRQPQHF. In nucleotides, the CDR3 is TGTGCCAGCAGGGAGACAGGAAGGCAGCCCCAGCATTTT.

The CDR3 is CASSSLDRTNYGYTF. CDR3 DNA sequence: TGTGCCAGCAGCTCATTGGACAGAACAAACTATGGCTACACCTTC. The chain combines TRBV7-2 with TRBJ1-2; TRBD1 might be the D (6 bases). Looked up from germline, CDR1 is SGHTA and CDR2 is FQGNSA. V lost 4 bases and J lost 2, with 14 bases in between. The CDR3 is 15 residues long.

Comments on this clone: The sample contains more than one DNA sequence encoding this CDR3. The chain links TRBV7-9 to TRBJ2-3; 8 nucleotides match TRBD2. Germline values: CDR1 SEHNR, CDR2 FQNEAQ (reference sequence). The CDR3 runs to 15 residues. J was trimmed by 2 bases and V by 2 bases; bases with no gene match: 3. CDR3 nucleotides: TGTGCCAGCAGCTTATCGGGGGGGACCACAGATACGCAGTATTTT. Residues: CASSLSGGTTDTQYF.

V gene TRBV5-1 combines with J gene TRBJ1-1; D not resolved. Germline CDR1 and CDR2: SGHRS and YFSETQ. The CDR3 runs to 15 residues. Trimming removed 4 bases at V and 5 bases at J, with 18 bases between. The CDR3 DNA is TGCGCCAGCAGCCCTGACGGGGATTTAACAACTGAAGCTTTCTTT. Its translation is CASSPDGDLTTEAFF.

V usage is TRBV3-1 (or the pseudogene TRBV3-2) and J usage is TRBJ2-2; possible D gene TRBD2, 5 bases. Deletions cut 4 bases from V and 1 base from J, with 7 bases between. Germline assignment: CDR1 LGHDT and CDR2 YNNKEL (reference sequence). The CDR3 has 14 residues. The CDR3 nucleotides are TGTGCCAGCAGCCGAGGAGGGAACACCGGGGAGCTGTTTTTT. Translated, it gives CASSRGGNTGELFF.

Regarding this clone: In the same sample, other DNA sequences code for this CDR3. This sequence joins TRBV28 and TRBJ1-2; 7 bases fit TRBD1. The ends lost 3 bases at V and 5 bases at J; junction bases unmatched: 6. The CDR3 loop spans 14 amino acids. Germline-derived CDR1 and CDR2 are MDHEN and SYDVKM. CDR3 in DNA: TGTGCCAGCAGTTTTCCGCCGACAGGGTATGGCTACACCTTC. Its translation is CASSFPPTGYGYTF.

The chain has TRBV10-3 and TRBJ1-4; 7 bases agree with TRBD1. With 5 bases clipped from V and 4 bases from J, the junction kept 7 bases outside the gene matches. The CDR3 spans 15 residues. Germline-derived CDR1 and CDR2 are ENHRY and SYGVKD. This CDR3 reads CAISTRDRFNEKLFF. The DNA for the CDR3 is TGTGCCATCAGTACGAGGGACAGATTTAATGAAAAACTGTTTTTT.

V usage is TRBV6-5 and J usage is TRBJ2-7, with 10 nucleotides matching TRBD1. V shed 8 bases, J shed 0 bases, and the junction held 7 bases outside the gene matches. CDR3 size: 15 residues. The germline CDR1 and CDR2 sequences are MNHEY and SVGAGI. CDR3 protein: CASGWTGGNSYEQYF. The CDR3 DNA follows: TGTGCCAGCGGCTGGACAGGGGGTAACTCCTACGAGCAGTACTTC.

The CDR3, as DNA: TGTGCCAGCAGCCTAAGACAGGGGTTGGGTTCACCCCTCCACTTT. This gives the protein CASSLRQGLGSPLHF. The J gene is TRBJ1-6, the V gene TRBV5-8; 8 bases fit TRBD1. The CDR3 consists of 15 residues. J was trimmed by 9 bases and V by 4 bases; bases with no gene match: 9. Germline CDR1 reads SGHTS; CDR2 reads YDEGEE.

V and J are TRBV6-2 or TRBV6-3 and TRBJ2-3; no definite D call. Between the trimmed V and J ends, which lost 0 bases and 1 base, there was a span of 17 bases. The CDR3 sequence is 18 residues long. The germline CDR1 and CDR2 sequences are MNHEY and SVGEGT. The DNA of the CDR3 is TGTGCCAGCAGTTACTCGAAGTGGTACGACTTCGGCACAGATACGCAGTATTTT. Amino acids: CASSYSKWYDFGTDTQYF.

This clone appeared a single time. The chain employs TRBV19 and TRBJ1-2; no definite D call. CDR1 is LNHDA and CDR2 is SQIVND in the germline V gene (reference sequence). This CDR3 contains 16 residues. The V gene lost 5 bases and the J gene lost 6 bases, with 22 bases spanning the gap. CDR3 coding DNA: TGTGCCAGTAGTTCCCCCTTTGGGGTTCGGACTGATGGCTACACCTTC. Protein sequence: CASSSPFGVRTDGYTF.

The chain employs TRBV2 and TRBJ2-4; 7 bases agree with TRBD2. V lost 7 bases, J lost 7 bases, and 16 bases stayed unmatched. The length of the CDR3 is 16 residues. Germline lookup yields CDR1 SNHLY and CDR2 FYNNEI. CDR3 in amino acids: CASKRGTSVIGNIQYF. Written as DNA, the CDR3 is TGTGCCAGCAAAAGGGGAACTAGCGTTATCGGGAACATTCAGTACTTC. The variable domain in full, completed from reference TRBV2 and TRBJ2-4, reads EPEVTQTPSHQVTQMGQEVILRCVPISNHLYFYWYRQILGQKVEFLVSFYNNEISEKSEIFDDQFSVERPDGSNFTLKIRSTKLEDSAMYFCASKRGTSVIGNIQYFGAGTRLSVL.

This sequence joins TRBV7-9 and TRBJ2-1; D is perhaps TRBD1 (6 bases). This CDR3 spans 15 amino acids. Deletions cut 1 base from V and 6 bases from J, with 13 bases between. The germline V gene has CDR1 SEHNR and CDR2 FQNEAQ (reference sequence). CDR3 protein: CASSLGSAGVNEQFF. In nucleotides, the CDR3 is TGTGCCAGCAGCTTAGGGTCCGCAGGGGTCAATGAGCAGTTCTTC.

The J gene is TRBJ2-3, the V gene TRBV5-1, with 8 positions matching TRBD2. The V gene end was trimmed by 2 bases and the J gene end by 2 bases; junction bases not matched to a gene: 7. Germline CDR1 SGHRS, CDR2 YFSETQ. The CDR3 consists of 16 residues. The CDR3 sequence is CASSFSAGAPTDTQYF. CDR3 DNA: TGCGCCAGCAGCTTCTCAGCGGGGGCCCCCACAGATACGCAGTATTTT.

This clone was counted a few times. J is TRBJ1-2 and V is TRBV11-2; unclear D gene. Looked up from germline, CDR1 is SGHAT and CDR2 is FQNNGV. V was trimmed by 5 bases and J by 4 bases, leaving 17 bases between them. This CDR3 has 15 amino acids. In DNA form, the CDR3 reads TGTGCCAGCAGCCTACCCCTTATGCACCTCTATGGCTACACCTTC. Translating gives CASSLPLMHLYGYTF. The entire variable domain, with the rest obtained from reference TRBV11-2 and TRBJ1-2, is as follows: EAGVAQSPRYKIIEKRQSVAFWCNPISGHATLYWYQQILGQGPKLLIQFQNNGVVDDSQLPKDRFSAERLKGVDSTLKIQPAKLEDSAVYLCASSLPLMHLYGYTFGSGTRLTVV.